This T cell receptor (beta chain) was identified during a study of STAT5B mutations in CD4+ large granular lymphocyte leukemia. Across the study: Among healthy controls, a particular HLA allele went with more CDR3 'QG' motifs. Study results and limitations: Top patient clones used TRBV06 genes more often: 8/27 versus 2/35 in controls.

The data were produced by immunoSEQ multiplex PCR, yet TCRdb's version contains in-frame clones alone and is incomplete. The sample consists of about 30,000 clones, less than 75% of them appearing once. Comment on this clone: The antigen is undetermined.

The CDR3 runs 14 residues. V shed 0 bases and J 5 bases; nucleotides not matched to a gene: 5. Germline CDR1 GTSNPN, CDR2 SVGIG (reference sequence). This chain links TRBV30 with TRBJ2-5; 8 bases map to TRBD2. The sequenced material came from CD4+ T cells from blood buffy coats. This receptor was identified in a human donor in good health. CDR3 in DNA: TGTGCCTGGAGTGTATCCGGGAGGGGGGAGACCCAGTACTTC. Amino acids: CAWSVSGRGETQYF.